Each of the 15 T cell receptor beta chains below was sequenced from the same sample in a study of control samples from healthy donors and cancer patients. Assay: immunoSEQ multiplex PCR; the TCRdb copy retains only in-frame clones and omits some. The sample yields under 200,000 clones, roughly 94% seen once. Sample: blood. The receptors were sampled from a woman aged 35 to 49 in good health.

Here the CDR3 DNA reads TGTGCCAGCAGTAGGGGGACGGAAACTTTCTTT. Protein product: CASSRGTETFF. V gene TRBV6-6 combines with J gene TRBJ1-1, with D possibly being TRBD1 (6 bases). The CDR3 spans 11 residues. V shed 5 bases and J shed 12 bases, with 13 bases lying between them. CDR1 MNHNY and CDR2 SVGAGI come from the germline V gene (reference sequence).

This clone was seen a few times. V usage is TRBV5-1 and J usage is TRBJ1-2; D is unresolved. CDR1 is SGHRS, CDR2 YFSETQ, per germline. Trimming took off 0 bases at V and 1 base at J, with 7 bases between the two ends. The CDR3 loop spans 14 amino acids. CDR3 in amino acids: CASSLEQNNYGYTF. As DNA, the CDR3 is TGCGCCAGCAGCTTGGAACAGAATAACTATGGCTACACCTTC.

The genes are TRBV7-9 and TRBJ2-2, with D perhaps TRBD2 (5 bases). The germline V and J ends were trimmed by 3 bases and 1 base, with 9 bases remaining between them. Germline-derived CDR1 and CDR2 are SEHNR and FQNEAQ (reference sequence). The CDR3 contains 15 residues. CDR3 residues: CASSFNRENTGELFF. The CDR3 nucleotides are TGTGCCAGCAGCTTCAACCGGGAGAACACCGGGGAGCTGTTTTTT.

The chain combines TRBV5-6 with TRBJ1-1; 7 positions agree with TRBD1. The CDR3 consists of 18 residues. Germline CDR1 is SGHDT and CDR2 is YYEEEE. J lost 0 bases, V lost 3 bases, and 14 bases had no gene match. For the CDR3, the DNA is TGTGCCAGCAGCTCAAAACTCGGGGGACAGCCAGTGAACACTGAAGCTTTCTTT. The encoded protein is CASSSKLGGQPVNTEAFF.

The gene calls are TRBV7-9 and TRBJ2-5; TRBD2 matches 7 bases. From germline, CDR1 is SEHNR and CDR2 FQNEAQ (reference sequence). The CDR3 is 15 residues long. With V trimmed by 1 base and J by 4 bases, 6 bases remained unmatched. This CDR3 is CASSLGMGGRETQYF. The CDR3 DNA reads TGTGCCAGCAGCTTAGGGATGGGGGGGAGAGAGACCCAGTACTTC.

The chain carries TRBV7-2 and TRBJ2-5, with 12 bases aligning to TRBD2. J was trimmed by 1 base and V by 5 bases; bases with no gene match: 5. The CDR3 has 16 residues. The germline V gene has CDR1 SGHTA and CDR2 FQGNSA. The CDR3 bases are TGTGCCAGCAGCAGGTCTAGCGGGGGGGCCCAAGAGACCCAGTACTTC. It codes for CASSRSSGGAQETQYF.

This clone showed up just once. V gene TRBV5-6 combines with J gene TRBJ1-2, with D maybe TRBD1 (5 bases). V was shortened by 7 bases and J by 4 bases, with 17 bases between the two germline ends. There are 14 residues in the CDR3. CDR1 and CDR2 (germline): SGHDT, YYEEEE. The CDR3, as DNA: TGTGCCAGCCAGCGCGACGGGGGGGTCTATGGCTACACCTTC. As protein: CASQRDGGVYGYTF.

V gene TRBV27 combines with J gene TRBJ1-1; D call uncertain. The V end was cut by 5 bases, the J end by 5 bases, with 15 bases between. The CDR3 runs 14 residues. Germline CDR1 is MNHEY and CDR2 is SMNVEV (reference sequence). The CDR3 protein is CASSLTPGRTEAFF. Written as DNA, the CDR3 is TGTGCCAGCAGTCTGACTCCTGGGAGGACTGAAGCTTTCTTT.

V gene TRBV27 combines with J gene TRBJ1-5; D is unresolved. This CDR3 region has 13 residues. Germline loops: CDR1 MNHEY, CDR2 SMNVEV (reference sequence). Between the trimmed V and J ends, which lost 7 bases and 8 bases, there was a span of 15 bases. The CDR3 DNA sequence: TGTGCCAGCAATCCCCTCACTGGGGAGCCCCAGCATTTT. Translating it yields CASNPLTGEPQHF.

The rearrangement links TRBV19 to TRBJ2-7, with 10 bases fitting TRBD1. The J segment lost 0 bases and the V segment lost 7 bases, leaving 3 bases of the junction unmatched. Germline assignment: CDR1 LNHDA and CDR2 SQIVND (reference sequence). The CDR3 covers 14 residues. This CDR3 reads CASTRTGGSYEQYF. The CDR3 nucleotides are TGTGCCAGTACACGGACAGGGGGCTCCTACGAGCAGTACTTC.

The chain recombines TRBV4-3 with TRBJ1-2, with TRBD1 matching 10 bases. V lost 0 bases, J lost 4 bases, and 5 bases stayed unmatched. The CDR3 contains 16 residues. Germline lookup yields CDR1 LGHNA and CDR2 YSLEER. Written as DNA, the CDR3 is TGCGCCAGCAGCCAAGAAGTGACAGGGGGCTTCTATGGCTACACCTTC. As protein: CASSQEVTGGFYGYTF.

This chain connects TRBV14 to TRBJ2-1, with no clear D. This CDR3 has 11 residues. In germline, CDR1 is SGHDN, CDR2 FVKESK. Trimming removed 4 bases from V and 7 bases from J, with 5 bases in between. CDR3: CASSPRNEQFF. CDR3 DNA: TGTGCCAGCAGCCCGAGGAATGAGCAGTTCTTC.

This clone was observed a few times. Other DNA sequences in the sample encode the same CDR3. The J gene is TRBJ2-7, the V gene TRBV7-9; D ambiguous. The length of the CDR3 is 12 residues. V was trimmed by 4 bases and J by 3 bases, leaving 7 bases between them. Looked up from germline, CDR1 is SEHNR and CDR2 is FQNEAQ (reference sequence). The DNA for the CDR3 is TGTGCCAGCAGCTCAGACGACTACGAGCAGTACTTC. Its protein is CASSSDDYEQYF.

This rearrangement joins TRBV25-1 to TRBJ1-6; possibly TRBD1 for D (5 bases). Germline V CDR1 and CDR2: MGHDK, SYGVNS. The CDR3 is 13 residues long. V was pared by 6 bases and J by 10 bases, with 13 bases between. CDR3 sequence: CASRGRSDSPLHF. CDR3 bases: TGTGCCAGCAGGGGACGGTCAGACTCACCCCTCCACTTT. The whole variable domain, remainder taken from reference TRBV25-1 and TRBJ1-6, is EADIYQTPRYLVIGTGKKITLECSQTMGHDKMYWYQQDPGMELHLIHYSYGVNSTEKGDLSSESTVSRIRTEHFPLTLESARPSHTSQYLCASRGRSDSPLHFGNGTRLTVT.

The chain couples TRBV2 to TRBJ1-2; TRBD1 might be the D (6 bases). The CDR3 is 14 residues long. V was clipped by 5 bases and J by 0 bases, with 10 bases between them. In germline, CDR1 is SNHLY, CDR2 FYNNEI. CDR3 sequence: CASSYRDSNYGYTF. As DNA, the CDR3 is TGTGCCAGCAGTTACAGGGACTCTAACTATGGCTACACCTTC.